This is a list of T cell receptor beta chains from one sample in a study of T-cell memory formation after mild COVID-19. From the 5' RACE reads, TCRdb called clonotypes with MiXCR, one entry per CDR3 protein. The repertoire includes roughly 280,000 distinct CDR3 sequences, around 8% of them detected once, and approximately 23% sits in the top ten. Sequences were obtained from PBMCs or a T cell subset sorted from them (not recorded which). The origin of the receptors is a man younger than 30 who had mild COVID-19 (a few samples of this study predate the infection). Cell type and time point are not known. Each CDR3 is given with its conserved first and last residue. Size tells how often a clone was seen (once, few, many) or the class of an expanded clone, and some rows leave it out.

-,TRBV25-1,CASSEGATETQYF
-,TRBV27,CASSSGLFTEAFF
-,TRBV5-1,CASSRRLAGGETQYF
few,TRBV29-1,CSVTGHSTKNIQYF
-,TRBV24-1,CATSDIAGEEETQYF
few,TRBV21-1,CASTLTEGAFF
few,TRBV14,CASSQFRGSYNEQFF
-,TRBV2,CASRSGPSSYEQYF
many,TRBV3-1,CASSRFGNTGELFF
-,TRBV29-1,CSVEGSPGGGELFF
few,TRBV5-6,CASSSWAGQETQYF
few,TRBV5-1,CASSLGGIDNEQFF
-,TRBV3-1,CASSQAGLGPETQYF
-,TRBV5-1,CASSLAGLATETQYF
few,TRBV7-2,CASSFKYNEQFF
-,TRBV6-2/TRBV6-3,CASRRAGDIQYF
few,TRBV5-1,CASSPLGQGNEKLFF
many,TRBV11-2,CASSFSPPPQETQYF
few,TRBV20-1,CSARSGGPNEKLFF